The 32 T cell receptor beta chains given below trace back to one sample, sequenced in a study of early T cells in non-severe SARS-CoV-2 infection. Each CDR3 protein is one row after TCRdb ran MiXCR on the 5' RACE reads. This sample yields fewer than 100,000 distinct CDR3 sequences, of which about 16% are seen a single time; roughly 2.7% belongs to the top ten. Sequencing was done on a sample of whole blood. The source of these receptors is an adult who was a healthcare worker with PCR-confirmed SARS-CoV-2 infection or an uninfected control (not recorded which).

In this sample, this clonotype turned up a few times. Sequence at one end of the junction differs from germline and may be a read error. The chain employs TRBV7-8 and TRBJ2-7, with 7 bases aligning to TRBD2. CDR1 and CDR2 from the germline V gene are SGHVS and FQNEAQ. The length of the CDR3 is 15 residues. The CDR3 loop is CASSLAAGIAYEQYF. CDR3 nucleotide sequence: TGTGCCAGCAGCCTAGCGGCGGGAATTGCCTACGAGCAGTACTTC.

The rearrangement joins TRBV14 to TRBJ2-7, with 7 bases fitting TRBD1. V lost 2 bases and J lost 3; bases outside the gene matches: 7. The germline V gene encodes CDR1 SGHDN and CDR2 FVKESK. This CDR3 comprises 15 residues. Written as DNA, the CDR3 is TGTGCCAGCAGCCAAACGACGGGACAGCACTACGAGCAGTACTTC. It yields the protein CASSQTTGQHYEQYF.

This clonotype came up many times. V usage is TRBV7-2 and J usage is TRBJ2-7; a possible D gene is TRBD2 (5 bases). V was cut by 4 bases and J by 6 bases, with 13 bases left in between. Germline V CDR1 and CDR2: SGHTA, FQGNSA. CDR3 length equals 13 residues. CDR3 in DNA: TGTGCCAGCAGCTCGATCCGGGATGGCGAGCAGTACTTC. Translating it yields CASSSIRDGEQYF. The entire variable domain, with the rest obtained from reference TRBV7-2 and TRBJ2-7, is as follows: GAGVSQSPSNKVTEKGKDVELRCDPISGHTALYWYRQSLGQGLEFLIYFQGNSAPDKSGLPSDRFSAERTGGSVSTLTIQRTQQEDSAVYLCASSSIRDGEQYFGPGTRLTVT.

The sample holds a few counts of this clonotype. As DNA, the CDR3 is TGTGCCAGCAGCGTGGGGGTGTCAGGAGAGACCCAGTACTTC. Encoded protein: CASSVGVSGETQYF. The chain links TRBV9 to TRBJ2-5; D is possibly TRBD1 or TRBD2 (5 bases each). CDR1 SGDLS and CDR2 YYNGEE come from the germline V gene. This CDR3 is 14 amino acids long. V lost 2 bases to trimming and J lost 4 bases, with 12 bases between them.

Comment on this clonotype: A much larger clone differs from this one at a single base, so this may be a read error. V and J are TRBV6-6 and TRBJ1-1; no clear D gene. This CDR3 is built from 12 residues. Germline lookup yields CDR1 MNHNY and CDR2 SVGAGI (reference sequence). The CDR3 coding sequence is TGTACCAGCAGTCTCCGGGAGGGAGGAGCTTTCTTT. It specifies CTSSLREGGAFF.

The chain employs TRBV3-1 and TRBJ2-3, with 7 positions matching TRBD2. Germline CDR1 LGHDT, CDR2 YNNKEL (reference sequence). The CDR3 consists of 15 residues. V trimming: 1 base; J trimming: 2 bases; junction bases outside the gene matches: 3. DNA for the CDR3: TGTGCCAGCAGCCAAGCCGGGGGGATCACAGATACGCAGTATTTT. Amino acids: CASSQAGGITDTQYF.

This clonotype was picked up a small number of times. V usage is TRBV20-1 and J usage is TRBJ2-1, with 8 positions matching TRBD2. The germline CDR1 and CDR2 sequences are DFQATT and SNEGSKA (reference sequence). The CDR3 consists of 13 residues. V was clipped by 5 bases and J by 10 bases; unmatched bases: 10. The CDR3 bases are TGCAGTGCTCGGACTAGCTTTTCTGGGGAGCAGTTCTTC. Encoded protein: CSARTSFSGEQFF.

The rearrangement joins TRBV11-2 to TRBJ2-5; a weak D match, TRBD1 (6 bases). V was trimmed by 7 bases and J by 5 bases, leaving 23 bases between them. Germline V lookup: CDR1 SGHAT, CDR2 FQNNGV. The CDR3 runs to 16 residues. DNA of the CDR3: TGTGCCAGCATCCCCCGGGGTGGACAGCGAGGGGAGACCCAGTACTTC. The encoded protein is CASIPRGGQRGETQYF.

V is TRBV27 and J is TRBJ2-1; unclear D gene. The CDR3 totals 11 residues. Germline values: CDR1 MNHEY, CDR2 SMNVEV (reference sequence). The germline V and J ends were trimmed by 1 base and 8 bases, with 3 bases remaining between them. The CDR3 DNA follows: TGTGCCAGCAGTTTATTCGATGAGCAGTTCTTC. Translation: CASSLFDEQFF.

This clonotype was detected a few times. The chain combines TRBV25-1 with TRBJ1-6, with 7 bases lining up with TRBD1. Germline V CDR1 and CDR2: MGHDK, SYGVNS. This CDR3 region has 15 residues. The trim removed 2 bases at V and 4 bases at J, leaving 2 bases unmatched. This CDR3 reads CASSETGQYNSPLHF. The CDR3 DNA sequence: TGTGCCAGCAGTGAAACGGGACAGTATAATTCACCCCTCCACTTT.

This clonotype was counted only a few times. The chain is built from TRBV19 and TRBJ2-7; maybe TRBD2 (5 bases). CDR3 size: 15 residues. Germline V lookup: CDR1 LNHDA, CDR2 SQIVND (reference sequence). Deletions cut 4 bases from V and 0 bases from J, with 13 bases between. CDR3 DNA: TGTGCCAGTAGTAAGCCCCGAGGGAGCTCCTACGAGCAGTACTTC. The encoded protein is CASSKPRGSSYEQYF.

This clonotype was recorded many times. V usage is TRBV7-9 and J usage is TRBJ1-1; tentative D call: TRBD1 (5 bases). Germline CDR1 is SEHNR and CDR2 is FQNEAQ (reference sequence). The CDR3 is made up of 16 amino acids. V was clipped by 4 bases and J by 1 base, with 16 bases between them. The CDR3 nucleotides read TGTGCCAGCAGCTCCGCGGCGGGAAGGGGGAACACTGAAGCTTTCTTT. It codes for CASSSAAGRGNTEAFF. Drawing the rest from reference TRBV7-9 and TRBJ1-1, the complete variable domain is DTGVSQNPRHKITKRGQNVTFRCDPISEHNRLYWYRQTLGQGPEFLTYFQNEAQLEKSRLLSDRFSAERPKGSFSTLEIQRTEQGDSAMYLCASSSAAGRGNTEAFFGQGTRLTVV.

This clonotype was recorded many times. The chain carries TRBV11-2 and TRBJ2-5; unclear D gene. Per germline, CDR1 SGHAT and CDR2 FQNNGV. This CDR3 is built from 12 residues. V was clipped by 1 base and J by 4 bases, with 4 bases between them. CDR3 sequence: CASSLVSETQYF. DNA for the CDR3: TGTGCCAGCAGCTTAGTTTCAGAGACCCAGTACTTC.

This clonotype was recorded a few times. The chain is built from TRBV20-1 and TRBJ2-1; 9 nucleotides line up with TRBD1. The junction had 7 bases not matched to a gene; V was cut back by 4 bases and J by 3 bases. The CDR3 sequence is 15 residues long. The germline CDR1 and CDR2 sequences are DFQATT and SNEGSKA (reference sequence). This CDR3 reads CSATTGGLYYNEQFF. As DNA, the CDR3 is TGCAGTGCTACAACAGGGGGCCTATACTACAATGAGCAGTTCTTC.

The chain recombines TRBV5-6 with TRBJ2-1; 9 positions match TRBD2. The CDR3 is 15 residues long. CDR1 is SGHDT, CDR2 YYEEEE, per germline. V was clipped by 3 bases and J by 6 bases; unmatched bases: 7. CDR3 sequence (DNA): TGTGCCAGCAGCTCTGGGGCTAGCGGGACCAATGAGCAGTTCTTC. Protein product: CASSSGASGTNEQFF.

V gene TRBV6-6 combines with J gene TRBJ2-3; TRBD1 aligns across 9 bases. Germline V CDR1 and CDR2: MNHNY, SVGAGI (reference sequence). The CDR3 has 15 residues. V trimming: 2 bases; J trimming: 5 bases; junction bases outside the gene matches: 5. Here the CDR3 DNA reads TGTGCCAGCAGTTACCCGGGACAGGGTAAAGATACGCAGTATTTT. Protein product: CASSYPGQGKDTQYF.

The V call is TRBV27, the J call TRBJ1-1, with D uncertain. V lost 10 bases and J lost 5, with 17 bases in between. CDR1 is MNHEY, CDR2 SMNVEV, per germline (reference sequence). The CDR3 has 13 amino acids. As DNA, the CDR3 is TGTGCCAATAAGAGGGTTCTGGGAACTGAAGCTTTCTTT. Translating gives CANKRVLGTEAFF.

The sample holds a few counts of this clonotype. The V and J genes are TRBV19 and TRBJ1-5; no definite D call. The CDR3 consists of 15 residues. V lost 5 bases and J 2 bases, leaving 13 bases between the germline ends. Germline CDR1 and CDR2: LNHDA and SQIVND (reference sequence). CDR3 sequence (DNA): TGTGCCAGTAGTTCCGGGCCCCCGGGCAATCAGCCCCAGCATTTT. It translates to CASSSGPPGNQPQHF.

Relative to its sample, this clonotype is medium-sized. The genes are TRBV7-2 and TRBJ2-7; 8 nucleotides align to TRBD1. The CDR3 has 12 residues. J was trimmed by 12 bases and V by 5 bases; bases with no gene match: 9. Germline CDR1 SGHTA, CDR2 FQGNSA. Here the CDR3 reads CASSLPGQGLYF. For the CDR3, the DNA is TGTGCCAGCAGCCTCCCAGGACAGGGTTTGTACTTC.

V and J are TRBV11-2 and TRBJ2-5, with D perhaps matching TRBD1 (6 bases). The germline CDR1 and CDR2 sequences are SGHAT and FQNNGV. V was trimmed by 0 bases and J by 5 bases, leaving 19 bases between them. CDR3 length equals 17 residues. DNA of the CDR3: TGTGCCAGCAGCTTAGATTTCACCCAGGGGATAGCTGAGACCCAGTACTTC. As protein: CASSLDFTQGIAETQYF.

V and J are TRBV2 and TRBJ1-1; D is uncertain. From germline, CDR1 is SNHLY and CDR2 FYNNEI. The length of the CDR3 is 11 residues. V lost 8 bases and J 0 bases, leaving 4 bases between the germline ends. This CDR3 reads CASDLNTEAFF. The CDR3 DNA follows: TGTGCCAGCGATTTGAACACTGAAGCTTTCTTT.

This chain joins TRBV6-2 or TRBV6-3 and TRBJ2-7; D is unclear. The CDR3 consists of 14 residues. Between the trimmed V and J ends, which lost 2 bases and 3 bases, there was a span of 11 bases. Germline CDR1 is MNHEY and CDR2 is SVGEGT. The DNA for the CDR3 is TGTGCCAGCAGTTACAATCCGTTTAACTACGAGCAGTACTTC. This sequence encodes CASSYNPFNYEQYF.

This clonotype has just a few counts. The DNA for the CDR3 is TGTGCCAGCAGTTCCATAGCGGGCGCTGGCACCTACGAGCAGTACTTC. This gives the protein CASSSIAGAGTYEQYF. The chain recombines TRBV27 with TRBJ2-7, with 7 nucleotides matching TRBD2. J lost 2 bases, V lost 4 bases, and 11 bases had no gene match. The CDR3 totals 16 residues. Germline assignment: CDR1 MNHEY and CDR2 SMNVEV (reference sequence).

The chain is built from TRBV7-3 and TRBJ2-1; no firm D call. This CDR3 is built from 13 residues. The germline gives CDR1 SGHTA, CDR2 FQGTGA. The ends were cut back, 2 bases at V and 5 bases at J, with 7 bases in the middle. Here the CDR3 reads CASSLGPNNEQFF. The CDR3 DNA reads TGTGCCAGCAGCTTAGGACCGAACAATGAGCAGTTCTTC.

This clonotype was counted at least ten times. The chain carries TRBV20-1 and TRBJ2-7, with D hard to call. CDR1 is DFQATT and CDR2 is SNEGSKA in the germline V gene (reference sequence). This CDR3 contains 13 residues. Between the trimmed V and J ends, which lost 2 bases and 3 bases, there was a span of 11 bases. Written as DNA, the CDR3 is TGCAGTGCTAGAAAGGGTTCGGGCTACGAGCAGTACTTC. Translated: CSARKGSGYEQYF.

The genes are TRBV2 and TRBJ1-1, with D maybe TRBD1 (6 bases). The germline CDR1 and CDR2 sequences are SNHLY and FYNNEI. This CDR3 is built from 14 residues. With 6 bases removed from V and 1 base from J, the gap between germline ends came to 12 bases. The CDR3 protein is CASRDKTGNTEAFF. The CDR3 nucleotides are TGTGCCAGCAGAGACAAGACAGGGAACACTGAAGCTTTCTTT.

The chain carries TRBV7-2 and TRBJ1-3; D remains ambiguous. In germline, CDR1 is SGHTA, CDR2 FQGNSA. The CDR3 runs 14 residues. V dropped 1 base and J dropped 4 bases, with 8 bases sitting between them. CDR3 residues: CASSLGAGGNTIYF. In DNA form, the CDR3 reads TGTGCCAGCAGCTTAGGGGCAGGAGGAAACACCATATATTTT.

This clonotype is categorized as medium-sized. The chain couples TRBV20-1 to TRBJ2-2; D not resolved. There are 11 residues in the CDR3. Per the germline V gene, CDR1 is DFQATT and CDR2 is SNEGSKA (reference sequence). The V end was cut by 6 bases, the J end by 9 bases, with 11 bases between. The CDR3 bases are TGCAGTGCCGACCAACCCCGGGAGCTGTTTTTT. It translates to CSADQPRELFF.

This clonotype was picked up a small number of times. This chain connects TRBV7-9 to TRBJ1-2; D unclear. From germline, CDR1 is SEHNR and CDR2 FQNEAQ (reference sequence). The CDR3 contains 13 residues. V lost 8 bases and J lost 0, with 10 bases in between. The CDR3 region is CASQNLANYGYTF. CDR3 DNA sequence: TGTGCCAGCCAAAACTTAGCTAACTATGGCTACACCTTC.

A few counts support this clonotype. The rearrangement links TRBV28 to TRBJ1-1; D possibly corresponds to TRBD1 (6 bases). Germline CDR1 and CDR2: MDHEN and SYDVKM. Trimming left V 5 bases short and J 8 bases short, with 12 bases between. The CDR3 has 12 amino acids. CDR3 bases: TGTGCCAGCAGTACCGCCGGGACAGAAGCTTTCTTT. Amino acids: CASSTAGTEAFF.

This sequence joins TRBV12-3 or TRBV12-4 and TRBJ2-2; 9 nucleotides match TRBD1. The V gene end was trimmed by 3 bases and the J gene end by 0 bases; junction bases not matched to a gene: 5. The CDR3 is 17 amino acids. This CDR3 is CASSFRQGGSNTGELFF. DNA of the CDR3: TGTGCCAGCAGTTTCCGACAGGGGGGTTCGAACACCGGGGAGCTGTTTTTT.

V gene TRBV4-2 combines with J gene TRBJ1-4, with TRBD1 matching over 8 bases. V trimming: 0 bases; J trimming: 8 bases; junction bases outside the gene matches: 5. The CDR3 is made up of 15 amino acids. The germline CDR1 and CDR2 sequences are LGHNA and YNFKEQ. CDR3 sequence reads: CASSQERRTGEKLFF. The CDR3, as DNA: TGTGCCAGCAGCCAAGAAAGGCGGACAGGGGAAAAACTGTTTTTT.